Following are 18 T cell receptor beta chains from one sample sequenced in a study of T cells after yellow fever vaccination. Each CDR3 protein is one row after TCRdb ran MiXCR on the 5' RACE reads. Of 110,000 or so distinct CDR3 sequences in the sample, around 6.7% were seen once. The material sequenced was CD4+ T cells sorted from PBMCs, taken around 45 days after the first yellow fever vaccination. These receptors all stem from a man between 18 and 29 years old who received the YFV17D yellow fever vaccine.

This clonotype occurred many times. The genes are TRBV9 and TRBJ2-1, with 7 bases lining up with TRBD2. The germline V gene has CDR1 SGDLS and CDR2 YYNGEE. After removal of 2 bases from V and 5 bases from J, the junction contained 7 bases not matched to a gene. The CDR3 contains 15 residues. The DNA of the CDR3 is TGTGCCAGCAGCGTGACAGCGGGGCCAAACAATGAGCAGTTCTTC. Translating it yields CASSVTAGPNNEQFF.

V is TRBV29-1 and J is TRBJ1-1, with 10 bases that match TRBD1. This CDR3 region has 13 residues. In germline, CDR1 is SQVTM, CDR2 ANQGSEA. The V gene end was trimmed by 4 bases and the J gene end by 3 bases; junction bases not matched to a gene: 2. In DNA form, the CDR3 reads TGCAGCGTTGGGGACAGGGGATACACTGAAGCTTTCTTT. It translates to CSVGDRGYTEAFF.

This clonotype was observed many times. The chain recombines TRBV11-2 with TRBJ2-5, with D perhaps assigned TRBD1 or TRBD2 (5 bases each). Germline V lookup: CDR1 SGHAT, CDR2 FQNNGV. The V and J ends lost 6 bases and 2 bases respectively, with 16 bases between them. The CDR3 runs 15 residues. CDR3 nucleotide sequence: TGTGCCAGCAGGCCGGCCGGGACCCTTCAAGAGACCCAGTACTTC. Its protein product is CASRPAGTLQETQYF.

This chain uses TRBV12-3 or TRBV12-4 with TRBJ1-1; no firm D call. The length of the CDR3 is 13 residues. V was trimmed by 2 bases and J by 7 bases, leaving 11 bases between them. CDR3 residues: CASSLRHIGEAFF. The CDR3 bases are TGTGCCAGCAGTTTAAGACATATAGGTGAAGCTTTCTTT.

This clonotype was seen more than once but under ten times. The chain uses TRBV4-1 and TRBJ2-5, with 10 bases identical to TRBD2. V was pared by 1 base and J by 4 bases, with 6 bases of the junction left unmatched. This CDR3 region has 16 residues. From germline, CDR1 is MGHRA and CDR2 YSYEKL. The CDR3 spells CASSQASGGGAETQYF. CDR3 in DNA: TGCGCCAGCAGCCAAGCCAGCGGGGGGGGCGCAGAGACCCAGTACTTC.

As regards this clonotype: A single base separates this from a much larger clone, so it may be a read error. J is TRBJ2-3 and V is TRBV7-6, with D perhaps being TRBD1 or TRBD2 (5 bases each). Germline values: CDR1 SGHVS, CDR2 FNYEAQ. This CDR3 has 12 amino acids. Trimming stripped 6 bases from V and 6 bases from J, with 10 bases between. The CDR3 loop reads CASRRWGDTQYF. As DNA, the CDR3 is TGTGCCAGCAGACGGTGGGGGGATACGCAGTATTTT.

Many counts were recorded for this clonotype. V usage is TRBV7-2 and J usage is TRBJ2-5; TRBD2 agrees at 8 bases. Trimming cost V 1 base and J 5 bases; bases outside gene matches: 3. Germline CDR1 and CDR2: SGHTA and FQGNSA. The CDR3 length is 14 residues. The CDR3 sequence: CASSLGLARETQYF. As DNA, the CDR3 is TGTGCCAGCAGCTTAGGACTAGCGAGGGAGACCCAGTACTTC.

Many counts were recorded for this clonotype. Relative to the germline gene, one junction end is altered; a read error may explain this. The chain is built from TRBV12-3 or TRBV12-4 and TRBJ2-7; D gene uncertain. The CDR3 is 14 residues long. The CDR3 region has the DNA TGTGTCAGCAGTTTTTACGGAGACTCCTACGAGCAGTACTTC. Its translation is CVSSFYGDSYEQYF.

The sample holds many counts of this clonotype. The rearrangement uses TRBV7-2 and TRBJ1-2, with 8 positions matching TRBD1. Germline V gene data show CDR1 as SGHTA and CDR2 as FQGNSA. The V segment lost 5 bases and the J segment 4 bases; nucleotides outside the gene matches: 3. This CDR3 comprises 13 residues. The CDR3 DNA sequence: TGTGCCAGCAGCCGGGACAGGACCTATGGCTACACCTTC. Amino acids: CASSRDRTYGYTF.

This clonotype has ten or more counts. The CDR3 sequence: CASSSSLSGDTEAFF. In nucleotides, the CDR3 is TGTGCCAGCAGTTCCTCACTATCAGGGGACACTGAAGCTTTCTTT. V gene TRBV6-5 combines with J gene TRBJ1-1; TRBD1 might be the D (6 bases). V lost 4 bases and J lost 3, with 15 bases in between. The CDR3 is 15 residues long. Germline assignment: CDR1 MNHEY and CDR2 SVGAGI.

This clonotype was counted ten times or more. The chain combines TRBV7-2 with TRBJ2-3, with 11 bases aligning to TRBD2. The CDR3 is 16 residues long. Germline CDR1 SGHTA, CDR2 FQGNSA. The junction had 6 bases not matched to a gene; V was cut back by 3 bases and J by 4 bases. The CDR3 sequence: CASSFLAGGRADTQYF. CDR3 in DNA: TGTGCCAGCAGCTTCCTAGCGGGGGGCCGGGCAGATACGCAGTATTTT.

This clonotype was seen many times. The rearrangement uses TRBV2 and TRBJ2-2; 7 bases map to TRBD2. The germline gives CDR1 SNHLY, CDR2 FYNNEI. The CDR3 contains 14 residues. The V segment lost 6 bases and the J segment 6 bases; nucleotides outside the gene matches: 7. The CDR3 bases are TGTGCCAGCAGCGCCCTTGGGGGGGCCGGGGAGCTGTTTTTT. Encoded protein: CASSALGGAGELFF.

This clonotype appeared many times. The chain carries TRBV2 and TRBJ1-2; D ambiguous. The CDR3 sequence is 14 residues long. With 7 bases removed from V and 1 base from J, the gap between germline ends came to 13 bases. CDR1 is SNHLY and CDR2 is FYNNEI in the germline V gene. In nucleotides, the CDR3 is TGTGCCAGCACTTTGGTTGAGGTTAACTATGGCTACACCTTC. Translated: CASTLVEVNYGYTF.

This clonotype was counted many times. The J gene is TRBJ2-5, the V gene TRBV20-1; 8 bases match TRBD2. The CDR3 sequence is 14 residues long. Germline CDR1 and CDR2: DFQATT and SNEGSKA (reference sequence). With V trimmed by 3 bases and J by 5 bases, 8 bases remained unmatched. The CDR3 sequence: CSARTGGGWETQYF. CDR3 coding DNA: TGCAGTGCTAGGACCGGGGGGGGCTGGGAGACCCAGTACTTC.

The sample holds many counts of this clonotype. The rearrangement links TRBV28 to TRBJ1-2; D possibly corresponds to TRBD1 (6 bases). V was pared by 6 bases and J by 6 bases, with 14 bases between. The germline V gene has CDR1 MDHEN and CDR2 SYDVKM. The CDR3 length is 13 residues. The CDR3 region has the DNA TGTGCCAGCAGCTTACTCACAGGGAATGGCTACACCTTC. Translating gives CASSLLTGNGYTF.

This clonotype was seen at least ten times. The V and J genes are TRBV4-1 and TRBJ1-3; TRBD1 matches at 8 bases. Germline values: CDR1 MGHRA, CDR2 YSYEKL. Germline trimming cut 1 base from V and 0 bases from J; bases unmatched to any gene: 2. There are 16 residues in the CDR3. This CDR3 is CASSQGDRSSGNTIYF. Here the CDR3 DNA reads TGCGCCAGCAGCCAAGGGGACAGGTCCTCTGGAAACACCATATATTTT.

This clonotype came up a few times. This chain joins TRBV7-9 and TRBJ2-7; D is undetermined. V was shortened by 2 bases and J by 9 bases, with 11 bases between the two germline ends. The germline CDR1 and CDR2 sequences are SEHNR and FQNEAQ (reference sequence). This CDR3 contains 12 residues. In DNA form, the CDR3 reads TGTGCCAGCAGCTTAAGTATGGGGTGGCAGTACGTC. Translating gives CASSLSMGWQYV.

This clonotype appeared many times. The chain couples TRBV24-1 to TRBJ2-3, with 7 nucleotides matching TRBD1. The CDR3 consists of 14 residues. V lost 2 bases, J lost 6 bases, and 4 bases stayed unmatched. Germline loops: CDR1 KGHDR, CDR2 SFDVKD. The CDR3 DNA reads TGTGCCACCAGTGATTCCCAGACAGGGGATACGCAGTATTTT. Protein: CATSDSQTGDTQYF.